A single sample is the source of the 16 T cell receptor beta chains below, sequenced in a study of identical twins. TCRdb re-derived calls from the 5' RACE reads in MiXCR, one entry per CDR3 protein. The data show 400,000 to 550,000 distinct CDR3 sequences, 20% to 25% seen once. These same records also appear under a second study, on T cells expressing NK-cell markers.

Sequenced material: CD4+ T cells sorted from blood. The receptors were sampled from a woman younger than 30 in good health.

The CDR3 nucleotides read TGTGCCAGCAGCCCTCGTCGCAATGAGCAGTTCTTC. Protein product: CASSPRRNEQFF. V is TRBV11-2 and J is TRBJ2-1; D is uncertain. The CDR3 is 12 amino acids. With 5 bases removed from V and 6 bases from J, the gap between germline ends came to 8 bases. The germline CDR1 and CDR2 sequences are SGHAT and FQNNGV.

The chain couples TRBV20-1 to TRBJ1-1; D gene unclear. Germline V lookup: CDR1 DFQATT, CDR2 SNEGSKA (reference sequence). This CDR3 spans 14 amino acids. With 0 bases removed from V and 5 bases from J, the gap between germline ends came to 13 bases. The CDR3 DNA reads TGCAGTGCTAGAGATGGGTGGGAGGAAACTGAAGCTTTCTTT. Its protein is CSARDGWEETEAFF.

The chain recombines TRBV28 with TRBJ2-7; the match to TRBD1 covers 8 bases. Germline loops: CDR1 MDHEN, CDR2 SYDVKM. The CDR3 consists of 12 residues. V lost 2 bases, J lost 9 bases, and 3 bases stayed unmatched. The CDR3 DNA follows: TGTGCCAGCAGTTTAGTTACAGGGGGGCAGTACTTC. Encoded protein: CASSLVTGGQYF.

J is TRBJ2-6 and V is TRBV15; no firm D call. Trimming left V 0 bases short and J 0 bases short, with 9 bases between. From germline, CDR1 is LNHNV and CDR2 YYDKDF (reference sequence). The CDR3 totals 17 residues. The CDR3 reads CATSRDFPSSGANVLTF. CDR3 nucleotides: TGTGCCACCAGCAGAGATTTTCCCTCCTCTGGGGCCAACGTCCTGACTTTC.

There are many counts of this clonotype. J is TRBJ1-5 and V is TRBV6-2 or TRBV6-3; tentative D call: TRBD1 (6 bases). The CDR3 sequence is 12 residues long. The V gene's germline CDR1 is MNHEY and CDR2 SVGEGT. Trimming took 6 bases from V and 5 from J, leaving 8 bases between them. The CDR3 nucleotides are TGTGCCAGCAGCCAGGGGTATCAGCCCCAGCATTTT. Residues: CASSQGYQPQHF.

The gene calls are TRBV4-2 and TRBJ2-7; D gene uncertain. From germline, CDR1 is LGHNA and CDR2 YNFKEQ. The CDR3 length is 15 residues. V was shortened by 0 bases and J by 2 bases, with 11 bases between the two germline ends. CDR3 DNA: TGTGCCAGCAGCCAAGATACGACGGATACCTACGAGCAGTACTTC. Amino acid sequence: CASSQDTTDTYEQYF.

This chain uses TRBV6-5 with TRBJ2-7, with a weak D call TRBD2 (5 bases). The CDR3 spans 16 residues. V was pared by 2 bases and J by 6 bases, with 20 bases between. Germline V gene lookup returns CDR1 MNHEY and CDR2 SVGAGI. The CDR3 DNA is TGTGCCAGCAGTTACGGAGGTCCCGACTCTAAGAGCGAGCAGTACTTC. Amino acid sequence: CASSYGGPDSKSEQYF.

The V and J genes are TRBV7-9 and TRBJ2-2; a weak D match, TRBD1 (5 bases). This CDR3 comprises 14 residues. Trimming pared 11 bases from V and 2 bases from J, leaving 15 bases between. From germline, CDR1 is SEHNR and CDR2 FQNEAQ (reference sequence). CDR3 nucleotide sequence: TGTGCCGAAAGCAAGGGGATAAACACCGGGGAGCTGTTTTTT. This gives the protein CAESKGINTGELFF. The full variable domain, in which reference TRBV7-9 and TRBJ2-2 provide the parts outside the CDR3, is DTGVSQNPRHKITKRGQNVTFRCDPISEHNRLYWYRQTLGQGPEFLTYFQNEAQLEKSRLLSDRFSAERPKGSFSTLEIQRTEQGDSAMYLCAESKGINTGELFFGEGSRLTVL.

To note about this clonotype: One end of the junction fails to match germline, which may point to a read error. This sequence joins TRBV5-1 and TRBJ2-3; TRBD2 is a possible D gene (6 bases). CDR3 length: 13 residues. From germline, CDR1 is SGHRS and CDR2 YFSETQ. The CDR3 is CASRLASEDTQYF. Here the CDR3 DNA reads TGCGCCAGCAGATTGGCTAGCGAGGATACGCAGTATTTT.

The chain carries TRBV20-1 and TRBJ2-3, with D possibly matching TRBD2 (6 bases). Trimming removed 3 bases at V and 1 base at J, with 11 bases between. Looked up from germline, CDR1 is DFQATT and CDR2 is SNEGSKA (reference sequence). The length of the CDR3 is 14 residues. Here the CDR3 reads CSASRRVGTDTQYF. In DNA, the CDR3 is TGCAGTGCTAGCAGGAGGGTGGGCACAGATACGCAGTATTTT.

This clonotype was seen only a few times. The CDR3 nucleotides are TGTGCCAGCAGCTTACGGGTACTAGCGGGGTCCTACAATGAGCAGTTCTTC. This sequence encodes CASSLRVLAGSYNEQFF. The chain joins TRBV7-9 to TRBJ2-1, with 10 nucleotides matching TRBD2. Trimming took 2 bases from V and 1 from J; bases not matched to a gene: 5. In germline, CDR1 is SEHNR, CDR2 FQNEAQ (reference sequence). This CDR3 comprises 17 residues.

The J gene is TRBJ2-2, the V gene TRBV7-9; D ambiguous. The CDR3 runs to 16 residues. V was trimmed by 7 bases and J by 1 base, leaving 16 bases between them. Germline V CDR1 and CDR2: SEHNR, FQNEAQ (reference sequence). This CDR3 reads CASTVSYGLNTGELFF. The CDR3 bases are TGTGCCAGCACCGTCTCTTACGGTTTGAACACCGGGGAGCTGTTTTTT.

Only a few counts were recorded for this clonotype. This chain connects TRBV15 to TRBJ2-7, with 7 bases lining up with TRBD1. Germline V gives CDR1 LNHNV, CDR2 YYDKDF (reference sequence). V shed 3 bases and J 2 bases; nucleotides not matched to a gene: 4. There are 14 residues in the CDR3. Written as DNA, the CDR3 is TGTGCCACCAGCAGTCGCACAGGGGCCTACGAGCAGTACTTC. Translated: CATSSRTGAYEQYF.

The V and J genes are TRBV5-1 and TRBJ1-1; D unresolved. The CDR3 runs 12 residues. The germline V gene has CDR1 SGHRS and CDR2 YFSETQ. V lost 1 base and J 3 bases, leaving 4 bases between the germline ends. The CDR3 region is CASSLSDTEAFF. Here the CDR3 DNA reads TGCGCCAGCAGCTTGAGTGACACTGAAGCTTTCTTT.

This clonotype was seen more than once but under ten times. The V and J genes are TRBV4-3 and TRBJ2-1; TRBD2 matches 12 bases. The CDR3 has 16 amino acids. Germline V lookup: CDR1 LGHNA, CDR2 YSLEER. With 7 bases clipped from V and 0 bases from J, the junction kept 4 bases outside the gene matches. The CDR3 protein is CASMETSGSSYNEQFF. The CDR3, as DNA: TGCGCCAGCATGGAGACTAGCGGGAGCTCCTACAATGAGCAGTTCTTC.

The J gene is TRBJ2-4, the V gene TRBV5-1, with a possible D match to TRBD1 (6 bases). V was pared by 4 bases and J by 6 bases, with 14 bases between. Per the germline V gene, CDR1 is SGHRS and CDR2 is YFSETQ. This CDR3 has 14 amino acids. DNA for the CDR3: TGCGCCAGCAGCCCAGCGCAGGGGCGAAACATTCAGTACTTC. It yields the protein CASSPAQGRNIQYF.